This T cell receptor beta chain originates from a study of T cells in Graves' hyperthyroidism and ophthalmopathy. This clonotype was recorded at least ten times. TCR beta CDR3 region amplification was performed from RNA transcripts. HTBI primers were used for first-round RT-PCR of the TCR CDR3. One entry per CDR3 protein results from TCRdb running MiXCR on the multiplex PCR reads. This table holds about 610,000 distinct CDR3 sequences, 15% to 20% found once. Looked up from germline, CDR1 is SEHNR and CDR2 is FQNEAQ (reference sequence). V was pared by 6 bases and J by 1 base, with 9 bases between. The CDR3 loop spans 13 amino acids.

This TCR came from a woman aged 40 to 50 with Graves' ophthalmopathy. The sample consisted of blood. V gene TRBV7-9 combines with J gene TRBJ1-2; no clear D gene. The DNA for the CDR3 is TGTGCCAGCAGGGACGGACTTAACTATGGCTACACCTTC. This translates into CASRDGLNYGYTF.